The 19 T cell receptor beta chains listed next were all sequenced from one sample in a study of T cell repertoires in cytomegalovirus infection. No cognate antigen is known for these TCRs. TCRdb analysed the reads with MiXCR anew, one entry per CDR3 protein. The sample gives 450,000 to 650,000 distinct CDR3 sequences, just under 40% of which show up once; 48% is in the top ten. This material consisted of cultured PBMCs, taken from culture after CMV antigen stimulation. The receptors here all came from a human donor in good health (CMV status not recorded). Some clones in this sample may be carry-over from other donors' samples.

This chain connects TRBV2 to TRBJ2-7; possibly TRBD1 for D (5 bases). The CDR3 is 14 residues long. Per the germline V gene, CDR1 is SNHLY and CDR2 is FYNNEI. V gave up 6 bases and J gave up 6 bases, with 18 bases separating them. The CDR3 loop reads CASSRHRQGGEQYF. In nucleotides, the CDR3 is TGTGCCAGCAGCCGACATCGGCAGGGCGGCGAGCAGTACTTC.

The V call is TRBV5-1, the J call TRBJ1-2; no definite D call. Germline assignment: CDR1 SGHRS and CDR2 YFSETQ. The V end was cut by 3 bases, the J end by 2 bases, with 20 bases between. The length of the CDR3 is 17 residues. CDR3 amino acids: CASSSEPDPYGNYGYTF. DNA for the CDR3: TGCGCCAGCAGCTCCGAGCCGGACCCTTACGGGAACTATGGCTACACCTTC.

This clonotype was counted a few times. The gene calls are TRBV5-1 and TRBJ2-7; 9 nucleotides align to TRBD1. The V segment lost 2 bases and the J segment 6 bases; nucleotides outside the gene matches: 3. Germline lookup yields CDR1 SGHRS and CDR2 YFSETQ. This CDR3 region has 13 residues. The CDR3 protein is CASSFQTGGEQYF. CDR3 DNA sequence: TGCGCCAGCAGCTTCCAGACAGGGGGCGAGCAGTACTTC.

The chain couples TRBV2 to TRBJ2-7; no firm D call. Trimming took off 3 bases at V and 1 base at J, with 10 bases between the two ends. Germline CDR1 reads SNHLY; CDR2 reads FYNNEI. This CDR3 spans 14 amino acids. The CDR3 DNA reads as TGTGCCAGCAGTGATGGGCACGGATCCTACGAGCAGTACTTC. Translating it yields CASSDGHGSYEQYF.

V is TRBV7-2 and J is TRBJ2-7; maybe TRBD2 (6 bases). V was pared by 3 bases and J by 2 bases, with 11 bases between. Germline CDR1 SGHTA, CDR2 FQGNSA. CDR3 length equals 14 residues. The CDR3 nucleotides read TGTGCCAGCAGCTTCGGGGGACCAACCTACGAGCAGTACTTC. Encoded protein: CASSFGGPTYEQYF.

The chain links TRBV7-2 to TRBJ1-1, with no clear D. V lost 6 bases and J lost 1, with 9 bases in between. The V gene's germline CDR1 is SGHTA and CDR2 FQGNSA. The CDR3 covers 13 residues. The CDR3 sequence: CASSYASNTEAFF. The CDR3 DNA sequence: TGTGCCAGCAGTTATGCTTCGAACACTGAAGCTTTCTTT. Full variable domain (rest looked up from reference TRBV7-2 and TRBJ1-1): GAGVSQSPSNKVTEKGKDVELRCDPISGHTALYWYRQSLGQGLEFLIYFQGNSAPDKSGLPSDRFSAERTGGSVSTLTIQRTQQEDSAVYLCASSYASNTEAFFGQGTRLTVV.

This clonotype occurred many times. This chain links TRBV7-2 with TRBJ2-5; 9 bases map to TRBD2. The germline gives CDR1 SGHTA, CDR2 FQGNSA. V lost 8 bases to trimming and J lost 9 bases; unmatched junction nucleotides: 13. This CDR3 region has 14 residues. CDR3 protein: CASSMRGGEGPQYF. In nucleotides, the CDR3 is TGTGCCAGCTCCATGCGGGGGGGGGAAGGGCCCCAGTACTTC.

This chain uses TRBV12-5 with TRBJ2-2; 7 bases agree with TRBD2. CDR1 and CDR2 from the germline V gene are LGHNT and FRNRAP. With 2 bases clipped from V and 2 bases from J, the junction kept 5 bases outside the gene matches. The CDR3 spans 16 residues. As DNA, the CDR3 is TGTGCTAGTGGTTTGAGACCTAGCGGTAACACCGGGGAGCTGTTTTTT. Protein sequence: CASGLRPSGNTGELFF.

This clonotype was recorded once. The chain uses TRBV7-4 and TRBJ2-3; TRBD2 matches at 14 bases. The length of the CDR3 is 16 residues. Germline V gives CDR1 SGHVT, CDR2 SQSDAQ. V lost 5 bases, J lost 5 bases, and 6 bases stayed unmatched. The CDR3 is CASSIGLAGGQDTQYF. The DNA for the CDR3 is TGTGCCAGCAGCATCGGACTAGCGGGGGGCCAAGATACGCAGTATTTT.

The chain joins TRBV3-1 to TRBJ2-1; TRBD2 aligns across 15 bases. This CDR3 is 16 amino acids long. CDR1 is LGHDT and CDR2 is YNNKEL in the germline V gene (reference sequence). V trimming: 4 bases; J trimming: 10 bases; junction bases outside the gene matches: 8. This CDR3 is CASSLYGTSGGSEQFF. The CDR3 nucleotides read TGTGCCAGCAGCCTGTACGGGACTAGCGGGGGGTCAGAGCAGTTCTTC.

The rearrangement joins TRBV7-2 to TRBJ2-7, with 7 bases lining up with TRBD2. J lost 0 bases, V lost 1 base, and 3 bases had no gene match. The CDR3 runs 15 residues. Germline-derived CDR1 and CDR2 are SGHTA and FQGNSA. CDR3 loop: CASSLGGRDSYEQYF. The CDR3 nucleotides read TGTGCCAGCAGCTTAGGCGGGAGAGACTCCTACGAGCAGTACTTC.

The rearrangement uses TRBV28 and TRBJ1-5, with D perhaps TRBD1 (6 bases). The CDR3 is 15 amino acids. With 7 bases removed from V and 5 bases from J, the gap between germline ends came to 18 bases. Germline lookup yields CDR1 MDHEN and CDR2 SYDVKM. The CDR3 DNA sequence: TGTGCCAGCAAAAAGGACAGACTTTGGGATCAGCCCCAGCATTTT. It codes for CASKKDRLWDQPQHF.

V usage is TRBV20-1 and J usage is TRBJ2-1; weak D call: TRBD2 (5 bases). Germline CDR1 DFQATT, CDR2 SNEGSKA (reference sequence). Trimming took 5 bases from V and 11 from J, leaving 10 bases between them. This CDR3 contains 10 residues. The DNA of the CDR3 is TGCAGTGCTTATCGGGGTCAGCAGTTCTTC. Residues: CSAYRGQQFF.

This sequence joins TRBV12-5 and TRBJ2-1, with TRBD1 matching over 11 bases. Trimming removed 3 bases from V and 2 bases from J; junction bases left unmatched: 3. The V gene's germline CDR1 is LGHNT and CDR2 FRNRAP. This CDR3 is built from 16 residues. The CDR3 DNA reads as TGTGCTAGTGGTTTAAGGACAGGGGGCGCCTACAATGAGCAGTTCTTC. Translation: CASGLRTGGAYNEQFF.

The gene calls are TRBV7-2 and TRBJ1-1; D is possibly TRBD1 (5 bases). Germline CDR1 reads SGHTA; CDR2 reads FQGNSA. V shed 1 base and J shed 5 bases, with 14 bases lying between them. The CDR3 sequence is 15 residues long. CDR3 DNA: TGTGCCAGCAGCTTAGAGGGGCAGCTCCAAACTGAAGCTTTCTTT. Translating it yields CASSLEGQLQTEAFF.

The chain uses TRBV20-1 and TRBJ2-1; 7 positions match TRBD2. The CDR3 consists of 13 residues. Trimming took 0 bases from V and 9 from J; bases not matched to a gene: 5. Looked up from germline, CDR1 is DFQATT and CDR2 is SNEGSKA (reference sequence). The CDR3 region is CSAREGGVSEQFF. In DNA, the CDR3 is TGCAGTGCTAGAGAGGGGGGGGTGAGTGAGCAGTTCTTC.

This clonotype was seen a handful of times. V and J are TRBV10-3 and TRBJ2-4; no reliable D call. This CDR3 is 16 amino acids long. Per germline, CDR1 ENHRY and CDR2 SYGVKD. Trimming took off 2 bases at V and 2 bases at J, with 13 bases between the two ends. Written as DNA, the CDR3 is TGTGCCATCAGTGAGGGGATAGGTCTAACCAAAAACATTCAGTACTTC. It specifies CAISEGIGLTKNIQYF.

The chain couples TRBV11-2 to TRBJ2-3, with D uncertain. V lost 5 bases and J lost 2, with 20 bases in between. The CDR3 is 17 amino acids. Germline lookup yields CDR1 SGHAT and CDR2 FQNNGV. CDR3 sequence: CASSPAALGPLTDTQYF. The CDR3 DNA reads TGTGCCAGCAGCCCCGCGGCCCTGGGCCCGCTCACAGATACGCAGTATTTT.

The gene calls are TRBV7-9 and TRBJ2-1; 10 bases fit TRBD2. V lost 4 bases to trimming and J lost 0 bases; unmatched junction nucleotides: 9. Germline V gives CDR1 SEHNR, CDR2 FQNEAQ (reference sequence). This CDR3 has 18 amino acids. The chain's CDR3 is CASSSISGRPRSYNEQFF. In DNA form, the CDR3 reads TGTGCCAGCAGCTCGATTAGCGGGAGGCCCCGCTCCTACAATGAGCAGTTCTTC. The whole variable domain, filled in from reference TRBV7-9 and TRBJ2-1, reads DTGVSQNPRHKITKRGQNVTFRCDPISEHNRLYWYRQTLGQGPEFLTYFQNEAQLEKSRLLSDRFSAERPKGSFSTLEIQRTEQGDSAMYLCASSSISGRPRSYNEQFFGPGTRLTVL.